This T cell receptor beta chain was documented in a study of cytomegalovirus exposure and HLA in healthy donors. Overall study results and limits: In a later analysis, HLA-C alleles had the fewest associated TCRs, DRB1 alleles the most. Later analysis revealed greater clonal expansion in HLA-associated TCR beta chains than in equally common others.

Primers: 60 Vbeta forward and 13 Jbeta reverse. Sequenced by immunoSEQ multiplex PCR; TCRdb stores in-frame clones only, minus some. In the table there are approximately 100,000 clones, around 67% of which are singletons. About this clone itself: What it recognizes is unknown.

V lost 0 bases and J lost 3; bases outside the gene matches: 8. There are 16 residues in the CDR3. Germline lookup yields CDR1 LNHNV and CDR2 YYDKDF (reference sequence). This sequence joins TRBV15 and TRBJ2-7; 7 bases are shared with TRBD2. The source material was PBMCs. This sequence originates from a human donor in good health. The DNA of the CDR3 is TGTGCCACCAGCAGAGATCTTGGGGAGGGGAGCTACGAGCAGTACTTC. This translates into CATSRDLGEGSYEQYF.